What follows are 5 T cell receptor beta chains derived from one specimen sequenced in a study of blood T cell repertoires in COVID-19. Profiling relied on immunoSEQ multiplex PCR, and the TCRdb table lists in-frame clones only, not all of them. This table has approximately 160,000 clones, 65% to 80% appearing once. The sample taken for sequencing was peripheral blood. Receptor source: a man in his 60s with acute or convalescent COVID-19.

CDR3 sequence reads: CASRPRSGTDTQYF. Here the CDR3 DNA reads TGTGCCAGCAGGCCAAGGAGTGGCACAGATACGCAGTATTTT. The chain combines TRBV9 with TRBJ2-3; no firm D call. Per the germline V gene, CDR1 is SGDLS and CDR2 is YYNGEE. Between the trimmed V and J ends, which lost 5 bases and 1 base, there was a span of 11 bases. There are 14 residues in the CDR3.

This chain joins TRBV19 and TRBJ2-2; 8 bases are shared with TRBD1. Germline V gene lookup returns CDR1 LNHDA and CDR2 SQIVND (reference sequence). This CDR3 is 14 amino acids long. V lost 3 bases to trimming and J lost 4 bases; unmatched junction nucleotides: 1. The CDR3 region is CASSMDRVTGELFF. For the CDR3, the DNA is TGTGCCAGTAGTATGGACAGGGTCACCGGGGAGCTGTTTTTT.

The CDR3 reads CASSPLGQGTGELFF. The DNA of the CDR3 is TGTGCCAGCAGTCCCTTGGGGCAGGGCACCGGGGAGCTGTTTTTT. This chain joins TRBV27 and TRBJ2-2; weak D call: TRBD1 (5 bases). V was trimmed by 5 bases and J by 4 bases, leaving 14 bases between them. There are 15 residues in the CDR3. Germline-derived CDR1 and CDR2 are MNHEY and SMNVEV (reference sequence).

The CDR3 sequence is CASSLAGQGYGYTF. The CDR3, as DNA: TGTGCCAGCAGCCTCGCCGGACAGGGCTATGGCTACACCTTC. The chain couples TRBV3-1 (or the pseudogene TRBV3-2) to TRBJ1-2; 8 nucleotides match TRBD1. Germline V lookup: CDR1 LGHDT, CDR2 YNNKEL (reference sequence). With V trimmed by 4 bases and J by 4 bases, 5 bases remained unmatched. This CDR3 has 14 residues.

Only a few counts were recorded for this clone. This chain links TRBV11-3 with TRBJ2-1; tentative D call: TRBD2 (6 bases). CDR3 length: 15 residues. Per the germline V gene, CDR1 is SGHNT and CDR2 is YENEEA. With 4 bases removed from V and 9 bases from J, the gap between germline ends came to 19 bases. The CDR3 bases are TGTGCCAGCAGCTCTTTAGGAGCGGGCCGGGGTGAGCAGTTCTTC. It specifies CASSSLGAGRGEQFF.